This TCR beta chain was sequenced during a study of T-cell reconstitution after alpha-beta-depleted transplantation in children. This clonotype was detected only a few times. For TCRbeta, the library was prepared with unique molecular identifiers. TCRdb re-analysed the PCR reads in MiXCR, keeping a single row per CDR3 protein. This sample has over 400,000 distinct CDR3 sequences, with approximately 12% found just once. The V and J ends lost 7 bases and 6 bases, in that order; junction bases with no gene match: 22. Germline CDR1 reads MNHEY; CDR2 reads SVGEGT. The CDR3 totals 20 residues. The chain joins TRBV6-2 or TRBV6-3 to TRBJ2-2, with TRBD1 matching 11 bases. The clonotype was recovered from a human donor who donated a stem cell graft to a child with combined immunodeficiency. Sample: PBMCs from the stem cell graft donor, taken from the stem cell graft. The CDR3 reads CASTSEDRGRPSGSPGELFF. CDR3 in DNA: TGTGCCAGCACCTCTGAGGACAGGGGGCGACCTAGCGGGTCCCCCGGGGAGCTGTTTTTT.